This T cell receptor (beta chain) was identified in a study of blood T cell repertoires in COVID-19. Looked up from germline, CDR1 is SGHKS and CDR2 is YYEKEE (reference sequence). V was clipped by 3 bases and J by 9 bases, with 15 bases between them. There are 13 residues in the CDR3. Here immunoSEQ multiplex PCR was the method, and the copy in TCRdb shows in-frame clones only, minus some. The sample contains around 30,000 clones, more than 85% of which appear only once. What was sequenced was peripheral blood. This receptor was identified in a male donor with active COVID-19. V and J are TRBV5-5 and TRBJ1-1, with D perhaps matching TRBD1 (6 bases). CDR3 region: CASSSLGQGQAFF. CDR3 sequence (DNA): TGTGCCAGCAGCTCCCTCGGGCAGGGGCAAGCTTTCTTT.